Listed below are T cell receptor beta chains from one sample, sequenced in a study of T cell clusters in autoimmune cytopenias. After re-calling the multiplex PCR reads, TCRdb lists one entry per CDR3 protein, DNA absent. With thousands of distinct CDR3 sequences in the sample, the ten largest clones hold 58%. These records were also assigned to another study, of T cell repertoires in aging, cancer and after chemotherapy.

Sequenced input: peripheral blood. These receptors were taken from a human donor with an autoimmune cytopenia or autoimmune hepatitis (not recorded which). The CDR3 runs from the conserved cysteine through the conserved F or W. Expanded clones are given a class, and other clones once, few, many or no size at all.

CDR3 protein: CASSKGRGKAGVTTDTQYF
clone size: .
J gene: TRBJ2-3
V gene: TRBV21-1

CDR3 protein: CASSRGTGPTYEQYF
clone size: medium-sized
J gene: TRBJ2-7
V gene: TRBV5-6

CDR3 protein: CSVGTGLVQTQYF
clone size: large
J gene: TRBJ2-5
V gene: TRBV29-1

CDR3 protein: CASSFSPGLALPYEQYF
clone size: .
J gene: TRBJ2-7
V gene: TRBV13

CDR3 protein: CASSLAKGSNTGELFF
clone size: .
J gene: TRBJ2-2
V gene: TRBV5-4

CDR3 protein: CSAHLTTRNEQFF
clone size: large
J gene: TRBJ2-1
V gene: TRBV29-1

CDR3 protein: CSVGTWDREGREQYF
clone size: medium-sized
J gene: TRBJ2-7
V gene: TRBV29-1

CDR3 protein: CASSSLQGDTQYF
clone size: .
J gene: TRBJ2-3
V gene: TRBV11-3

CDR3 protein: CASGEAGEPYNEQFF
clone size: .
J gene: TRBJ2-1
V gene: TRBV6-4

CDR3 protein: CAWSRSQGFQPQHF
clone size: .
J gene: TRBJ1-5
V gene: TRBV30

CDR3 protein: CASSLRARPDTQYF
clone size: .
J gene: TRBJ2-3
V gene: TRBV11-3

CDR3 protein: CASSFGAATGNTIYF
clone size: .
J gene: TRBJ1-3
V gene: TRBV27

CDR3 protein: CASSPGGISYGYTF
clone size: .
J gene: TRBJ1-2
V gene: TRBV6-5

CDR3 protein: CASSEVVNEQFF
clone size: medium-sized
J gene: TRBJ2-1
V gene: TRBV6-1

CDR3 protein: CASDPLAGGADTQYF
clone size: medium-sized
J gene: TRBJ2-3
V gene: TRBV6-6

CDR3 protein: CASSLQGTKVEQYF
clone size: .
J gene: TRBJ2-7
V gene: TRBV12-3/TRBV12-4

CDR3 protein: CSVDAEVAGAHEQYF
clone size: .
J gene: TRBJ2-7
V gene: TRBV29-1

CDR3 protein: CATSVTSGRGTDAQYF
clone size: .
J gene: TRBJ2-3
V gene: TRBV24-1

CDR3 protein: CASSPRGDSSYEQYF
clone size: .
J gene: TRBJ2-7
V gene: TRBV27

CDR3 protein: CASSAGPQETQYF
clone size: medium-sized
J gene: TRBJ2-5
V gene: TRBV6-1

CDR3 protein: CASSWGSGANVLTF
clone size: medium-sized
J gene: TRBJ2-6
V gene: TRBV27

CDR3 protein: CASSSHLEQYF
clone size: .
J gene: TRBJ2-7
V gene: TRBV11-3

CDR3 protein: CASRPGTVNGYTF
clone size: .
J gene: TRBJ1-2
V gene: TRBV27

CDR3 protein: CASRGGGPRVYEQYF
clone size: .
J gene: TRBJ2-7
V gene: TRBV10-1

CDR3 protein: CASSLGGVGDQYF
clone size: medium-sized
J gene: TRBJ2-5
V gene: TRBV5-6

CDR3 protein: CASSVGQVWRNTIYF
clone size: .
J gene: TRBJ1-3
V gene: TRBV4-1

CDR3 protein: CASSFTPQGGTQPQHF
clone size: .
J gene: TRBJ1-5
V gene: TRBV7-2

CDR3 protein: CASSTGQGNEQFF
clone size: medium-sized
J gene: TRBJ2-1
V gene: TRBV27

CDR3 protein: CASSLGVGLAGGGQFF
clone size: .
J gene: TRBJ2-1
V gene: TRBV7-9

CDR3 protein: CASSPPGAEETQYF
clone size: medium-sized
J gene: TRBJ2-5
V gene: TRBV18

CDR3 protein: CASRKDRGSSPLHF
clone size: medium-sized
J gene: TRBJ1-6
V gene: TRBV6-5

CDR3 protein: CASRPGTAGSSPLHF
clone size: medium-sized
J gene: TRBJ1-6
V gene: TRBV6-6

CDR3 protein: CGAGTGGTGELFF
clone size: .
J gene: TRBJ2-2
V gene: TRBV29-1

CDR3 protein: CASSGSYNEQFF
clone size: .
J gene: TRBJ2-1
V gene: TRBV7-9

CDR3 protein: CASTIGQEAFF
clone size: medium-sized
J gene: TRBJ1-1
V gene: TRBV6-5

CDR3 protein: CASSLTDTDTQYF
clone size: .
J gene: TRBJ2-3
V gene: TRBV11-3

CDR3 protein: CASSPTSGGAGELFF
clone size: medium-sized
J gene: TRBJ2-2
V gene: TRBV12-3/TRBV12-4

CDR3 protein: CASSLGQGIGYTF
clone size: .
J gene: TRBJ1-2
V gene: TRBV5-1

CDR3 protein: CASSLEGRGTYNEQFF
clone size: .
J gene: TRBJ2-1
V gene: TRBV5-4

CDR3 protein: CASSLSYGVRTGELFF
clone size: medium-sized
J gene: TRBJ2-2
V gene: TRBV27

CDR3 protein: CSVEVVGNEQFF
clone size: large
J gene: TRBJ2-1
V gene: TRBV29-1

CDR3 protein: CSVDTGSTDTQYF
clone size: large
J gene: TRBJ2-3
V gene: TRBV29-1

CDR3 protein: CASSSRLHEQYF
clone size: .
J gene: TRBJ2-7
V gene: TRBV5-6

CDR3 protein: CASSYSDRGNTEAFF
clone size: .
J gene: TRBJ1-1
V gene: TRBV6-6

CDR3 protein: CASSPSTDTQYF
clone size: medium-sized
J gene: TRBJ2-3
V gene: TRBV27

CDR3 protein: CASSYSLGPGGDTQYF
clone size: .
J gene: TRBJ2-3
V gene: TRBV6-5

CDR3 protein: CASSSGQSSYEQYF
clone size: medium-sized
J gene: TRBJ2-7
V gene: TRBV27